This entry lists 9 T cell receptor beta chains sequenced from one sample in a study of blood T cell repertoires in COVID-19. Clones were read by immunoSEQ multiplex PCR, and TCRdb kept only the in-frame ones, dropping some. The sample contains under 95,000 clones, 65% to 90% of which appear only once. What was sequenced was peripheral blood. The receptors derive from a man aged 50 to 59 with COVID-19, enrolled during active disease.

The chain links TRBV5-5 to TRBJ2-5; 14 bases fit TRBD2. This CDR3 contains 15 residues. Germline V CDR1 and CDR2: SGHKS, YYEKEE (reference sequence). J gave up 4 bases and V 2 bases, and 1 base lay outside the gene matches. This CDR3 reads CASSFGLAGGETQYF. The CDR3 coding sequence is TGTGCCAGCAGCTTCGGACTAGCGGGAGGAGAGACCCAGTACTTC.

The chain links TRBV6-5 to TRBJ2-3; possible D gene TRBD1, 6 bases. Trimming shortened V by 10 bases and J by 0 bases, and 14 bases separated the two germline ends. The CDR3 spans 14 residues. Germline loops: CDR1 MNHEY, CDR2 SVGAGI. Here the CDR3 reads CAISGHGSTDTQYF. The CDR3 DNA is TGTGCCATATCGGGACACGGAAGCACAGATACGCAGTATTTT.

This clone was seen a few times. The chain carries TRBV5-1 and TRBJ2-3; 8 bases are a match to TRBD2. J gave up 5 bases and V 4 bases, and 21 bases lay outside the gene matches. This CDR3 region has 19 residues. Per germline, CDR1 SGHRS and CDR2 YFSETQ. The CDR3 protein is CASSNPRGGSGVSRDTQYF. CDR3 in DNA: TGCGCCAGCAGCAATCCCAGGGGCGGTAGCGGGGTTTCTAGAGATACGCAGTATTTT. Supplemented by reference TRBV5-1 and TRBJ2-3, the full variable domain reads KAGVTQTPRYLIKTRGQQVTLSCSPISGHRSVSWYQQTPGQGLQFLFEYFSETQRNKGNFPGRFSGRQFSNSRSEMNVSTLELGDSALYLCASSNPRGGSGVSRDTQYFGPGTRLTVL.

The J gene is TRBJ2-3, the V gene TRBV7-2; TRBD2 is a possible D gene (7 bases). V lost 4 bases and J 6 bases, leaving 23 bases between the germline ends. CDR1 is SGHTA and CDR2 is FQGNSA in the germline V gene. The CDR3 totals 17 residues. The DNA for the CDR3 is TGTGCCAGCAGCTGGGGAGGGGGAGCCGCCTCGGCGGATACGCAGTATTTT. This gives the protein CASSWGGGAASADTQYF.

The chain is built from TRBV4-3 and TRBJ1-2; tentatively, D is TRBD1 (5 bases). The V end lost 0 bases, the J end lost 0 bases, and 11 bases lay between the germline ends. The CDR3 totals 16 residues. CDR1 is LGHNA, CDR2 YSLEER, per germline. The CDR3: CASSQDAGVANYGYTF. The CDR3 DNA reads TGCGCCAGCAGCCAAGATGCGGGGGTAGCTAACTATGGCTACACCTTC.

The chain combines TRBV5-4 with TRBJ2-1, with D possibly TRBD2 on 7 matching bases. V was clipped by 0 bases and J by 0 bases, with 10 bases between them. The germline V gene has CDR1 SGHNT and CDR2 YYREEE (reference sequence). There are 16 residues in the CDR3. CDR3 nucleotides: TGTGCCAGCAGCTTGGTGGGGGGGCCCTCCTACAATGAGCAGTTCTTC. This sequence encodes CASSLVGGPSYNEQFF.

This clone has just a few counts. The V and J genes are TRBV6-2 or TRBV6-3 and TRBJ1-2, with D possibly matching TRBD1 (6 bases). V was pared by 6 bases and J by 4 bases, with 12 bases between. CDR1 is MNHEY and CDR2 is SVGEGT in the germline V gene. The CDR3 is made up of 13 amino acids. CDR3 sequence reads: CASSDRFRYGYTF. CDR3 nucleotide sequence: TGTGCCAGCAGCGACAGGTTTCGCTATGGCTACACCTTC.

This clone was recorded a few times. The chain links TRBV14 to TRBJ1-6; D is undetermined. CDR1 is SGHDN and CDR2 is FVKESK in the germline V gene. With 1 base removed from V and 4 bases from J, the gap between germline ends came to 11 bases. This CDR3 contains 16 residues. The CDR3 DNA follows: TGTGCCAGCAGCCAAGTGGGTAGCCCATATAATTCACCCCTCCACTTT. It yields the protein CASSQVGSPYNSPLHF. Based on the CDR3 plus reference TRBV14 and TRBJ1-6, the full variable domain is EAGVTQFPSHSVIEKGQTVTLRCDPISGHDNLYWYRRVMGKEIKFLLHFVKESKQDESGMPNNRFLAERTGGTYSTLKVQPAELEDSGVYFCASSQVGSPYNSPLHFGNGTRLTVT.

This clone was seen once. The chain recombines TRBV29-1 with TRBJ2-3; D not certain. This CDR3 spans 12 amino acids. From germline, CDR1 is SQVTM and CDR2 ANQGSEA. In nucleotides, the CDR3 is TGCACCGGTCAGGCTAGCACAGATACGCAGTATTTT. Translating gives CTGQASTDTQYF.